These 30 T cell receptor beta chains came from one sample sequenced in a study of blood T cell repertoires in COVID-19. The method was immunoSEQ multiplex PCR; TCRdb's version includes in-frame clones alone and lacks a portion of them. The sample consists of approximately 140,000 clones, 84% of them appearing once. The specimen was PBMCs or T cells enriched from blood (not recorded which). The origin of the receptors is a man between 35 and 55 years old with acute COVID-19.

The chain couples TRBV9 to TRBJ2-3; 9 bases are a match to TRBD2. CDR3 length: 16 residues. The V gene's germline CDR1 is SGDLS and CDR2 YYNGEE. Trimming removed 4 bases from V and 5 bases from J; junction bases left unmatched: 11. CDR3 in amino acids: CASSRTTRGGIDTQYF. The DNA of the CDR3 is TGTGCCAGCAGCCGAACTACGCGGGGGGGCATAGATACGCAGTATTTT. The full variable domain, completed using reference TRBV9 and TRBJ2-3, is DSGVTQTPKHLITATGQRVTLRCSPRSGDLSVYWYQQSLDQGLQFLIQYYNGEERAKGNILERFSAQQFPDLHSELNLSSLELGDSALYFCASSRTTRGGIDTQYFGPGTRLTVL.

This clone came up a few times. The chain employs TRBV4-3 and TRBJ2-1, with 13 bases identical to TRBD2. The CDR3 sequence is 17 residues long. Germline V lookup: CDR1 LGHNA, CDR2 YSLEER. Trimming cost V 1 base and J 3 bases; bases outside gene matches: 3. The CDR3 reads CASSQATSGRYYNEQFF. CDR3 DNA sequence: TGCGCCAGCAGCCAAGCGACTAGCGGGAGGTACTACAATGAGCAGTTCTTC.

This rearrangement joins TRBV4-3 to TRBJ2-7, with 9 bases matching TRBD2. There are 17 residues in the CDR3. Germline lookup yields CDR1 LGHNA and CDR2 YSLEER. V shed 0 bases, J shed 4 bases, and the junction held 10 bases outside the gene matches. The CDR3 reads CASSQESLAGAGYEQYF. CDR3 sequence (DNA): TGCGCCAGCAGCCAAGAATCTTTAGCGGGAGCGGGATACGAGCAGTACTTC.

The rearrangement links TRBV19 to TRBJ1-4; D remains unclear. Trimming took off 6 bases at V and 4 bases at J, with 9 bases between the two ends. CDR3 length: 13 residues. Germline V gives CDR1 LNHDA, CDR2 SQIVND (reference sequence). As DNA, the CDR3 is TGTGCCAGTAGAAACAGTAATAATGAAAAACTGTTTTTT. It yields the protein CASRNSNNEKLFF.

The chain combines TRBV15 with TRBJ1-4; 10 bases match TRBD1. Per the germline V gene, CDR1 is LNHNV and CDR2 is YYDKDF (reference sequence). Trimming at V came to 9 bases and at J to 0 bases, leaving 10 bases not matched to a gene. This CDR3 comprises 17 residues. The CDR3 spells CATRDRGNPATNEKLFF. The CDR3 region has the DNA TGTGCCACTAGGGACAGGGGAAATCCGGCAACTAATGAAAAACTGTTTTTT.

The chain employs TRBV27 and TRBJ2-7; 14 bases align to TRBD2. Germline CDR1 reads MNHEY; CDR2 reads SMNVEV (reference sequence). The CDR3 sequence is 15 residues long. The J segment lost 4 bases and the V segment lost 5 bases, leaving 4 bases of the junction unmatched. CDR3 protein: CASSMGLAGAYEQYF. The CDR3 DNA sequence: TGTGCCAGCAGTATGGGACTAGCGGGAGCTTACGAGCAGTACTTC.

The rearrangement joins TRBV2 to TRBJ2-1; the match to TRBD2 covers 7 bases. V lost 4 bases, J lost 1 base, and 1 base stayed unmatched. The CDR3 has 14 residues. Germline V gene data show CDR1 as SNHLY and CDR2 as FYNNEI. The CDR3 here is CASSVGGSYNEQFF. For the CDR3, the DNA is TGTGCCAGCAGTGTGGGGGGGTCCTACAATGAGCAGTTCTTC.

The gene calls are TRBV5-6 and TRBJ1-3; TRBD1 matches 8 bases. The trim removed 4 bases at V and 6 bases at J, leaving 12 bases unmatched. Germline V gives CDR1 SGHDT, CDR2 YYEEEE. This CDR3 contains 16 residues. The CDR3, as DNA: TGTGCCAGCAGCGTGCCCTTGACAGGGGTCGTAAACACCATATATTTT. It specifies CASSVPLTGVVNTIYF.

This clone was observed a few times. The CDR3, as DNA: TGTGCCTTTGACGGCGCTATGACAGGGTCGAACACTGAAGCTTTCTTT. Its translation: CAFDGAMTGSNTEAFF. The gene calls are TRBV30 and TRBJ1-1; 7 nucleotides match TRBD1. Germline V gene data show CDR1 as GTSNPN and CDR2 as SVGIG (reference sequence). The junction had 15 bases not matched to a gene; V was cut back by 7 bases and J by 1 base. This CDR3 has 16 residues.

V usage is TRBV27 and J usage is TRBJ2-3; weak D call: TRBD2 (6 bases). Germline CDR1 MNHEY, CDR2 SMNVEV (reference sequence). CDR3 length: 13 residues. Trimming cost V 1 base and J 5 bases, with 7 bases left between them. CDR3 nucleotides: TGTGCCAGCAGTTTATTAGCGGTAGATACGCAGTATTTT. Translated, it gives CASSLLAVDTQYF.

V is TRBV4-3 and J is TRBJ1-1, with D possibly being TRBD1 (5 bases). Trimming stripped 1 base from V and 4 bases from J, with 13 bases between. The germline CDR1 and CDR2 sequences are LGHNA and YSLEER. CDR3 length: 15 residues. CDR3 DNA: TGCGCCAGCAGCCAAGGGGCAGGGTGGGCCACTGAAGCTTTCTTT. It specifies CASSQGAGWATEAFF.

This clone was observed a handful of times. The CDR3 sequence is CASSLGPNTGELFF. The CDR3 coding sequence is TGTGCCAGCAGCTTGGGGCCGAACACCGGGGAGCTGTTTTTT. The rearrangement links TRBV5-4 to TRBJ2-2; D unclear. Germline V gene data show CDR1 as SGHNT and CDR2 as YYREEE (reference sequence). Trimming took 0 bases from V and 0 from J, leaving 3 bases between them. This CDR3 region has 14 residues.

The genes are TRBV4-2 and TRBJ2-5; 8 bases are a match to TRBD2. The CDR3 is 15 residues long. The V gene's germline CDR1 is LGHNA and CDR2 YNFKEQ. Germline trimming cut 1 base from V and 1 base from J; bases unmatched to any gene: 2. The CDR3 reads CASSQGLATQETQYF. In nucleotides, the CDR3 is TGTGCCAGCAGCCAAGGACTAGCGACCCAAGAGACCCAGTACTTC.

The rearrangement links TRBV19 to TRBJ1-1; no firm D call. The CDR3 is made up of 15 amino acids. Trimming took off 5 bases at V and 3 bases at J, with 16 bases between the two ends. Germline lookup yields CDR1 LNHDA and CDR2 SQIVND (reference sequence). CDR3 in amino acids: CASSPEGFVDTEAFF. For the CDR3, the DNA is TGTGCCAGTAGTCCCGAGGGCTTTGTGGACACTGAAGCTTTCTTT.

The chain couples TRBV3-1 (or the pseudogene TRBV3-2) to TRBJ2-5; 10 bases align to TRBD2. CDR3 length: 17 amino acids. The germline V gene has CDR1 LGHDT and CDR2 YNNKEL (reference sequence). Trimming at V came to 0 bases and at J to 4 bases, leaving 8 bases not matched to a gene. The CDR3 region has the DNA TGTGCCAGCAGCCAAGATTCGCTAGCGGGAGTGCGAGAGACCCAGTACTTC. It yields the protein CASSQDSLAGVRETQYF.

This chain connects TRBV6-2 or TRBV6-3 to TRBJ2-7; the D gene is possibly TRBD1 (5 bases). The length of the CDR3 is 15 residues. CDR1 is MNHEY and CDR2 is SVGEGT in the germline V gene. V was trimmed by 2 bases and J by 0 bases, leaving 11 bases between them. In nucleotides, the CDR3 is TGTGCCAGCAGTTACCCAGGACATCGCTCCTACGAGCAGTACTTC. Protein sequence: CASSYPGHRSYEQYF.

The CDR3 reads CASSLLGRTSSETQYF. The CDR3 region has the DNA TGTGCCAGCAGCTTACTCGGGCGGACTAGTTCGGAGACCCAGTACTTC. The rearrangement uses TRBV11-2 and TRBJ2-5; 7 bases align to TRBD2. This CDR3 is built from 16 residues. Germline CDR1 SGHAT, CDR2 FQNNGV. Trimming took 2 bases from V and 5 from J; bases not matched to a gene: 11.

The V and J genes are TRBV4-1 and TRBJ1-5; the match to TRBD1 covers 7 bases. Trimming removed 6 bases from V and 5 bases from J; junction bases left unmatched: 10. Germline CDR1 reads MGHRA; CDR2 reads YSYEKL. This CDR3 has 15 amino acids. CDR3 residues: CASSKAGTGDQPQHF. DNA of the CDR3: TGCGCCAGCAGTAAAGCGGGTACAGGGGATCAGCCCCAGCATTTT.

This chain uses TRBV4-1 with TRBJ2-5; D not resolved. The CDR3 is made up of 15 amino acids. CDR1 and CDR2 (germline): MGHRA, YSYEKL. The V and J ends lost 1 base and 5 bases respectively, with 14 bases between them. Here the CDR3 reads CASSQVSSSAETQYF. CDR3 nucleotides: TGCGCCAGCAGCCAAGTGTCGAGCTCCGCTGAGACCCAGTACTTC.

The CDR3 region has the DNA TGTGCCAGCAGTTACCCCCGGTCCCGGACAGACAATGAGCAGTTCTTC. This translates into CASSYPRSRTDNEQFF. V is TRBV6-5 and J is TRBJ2-1; maybe TRBD1 (6 bases). The CDR3 extends over 16 amino acids. CDR1 and CDR2 (germline): MNHEY, SVGAGI. The V gene lost 2 bases and the J gene lost 5 bases, with 16 bases spanning the gap.

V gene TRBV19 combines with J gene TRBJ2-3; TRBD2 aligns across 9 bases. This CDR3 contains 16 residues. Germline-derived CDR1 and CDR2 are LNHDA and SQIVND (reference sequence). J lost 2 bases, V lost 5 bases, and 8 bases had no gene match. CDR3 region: CASSPPGLALTDTQYF. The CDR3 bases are TGTGCCAGTAGTCCTCCGGGACTAGCTCTCACAGATACGCAGTATTTT.

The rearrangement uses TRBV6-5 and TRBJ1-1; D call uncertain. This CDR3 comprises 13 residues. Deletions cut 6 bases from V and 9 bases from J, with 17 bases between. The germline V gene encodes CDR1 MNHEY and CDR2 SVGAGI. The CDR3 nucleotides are TGTGCCAGCAGGAGATCTCAAGCATACCAAGCTTTCTTT. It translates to CASRRSQAYQAFF.

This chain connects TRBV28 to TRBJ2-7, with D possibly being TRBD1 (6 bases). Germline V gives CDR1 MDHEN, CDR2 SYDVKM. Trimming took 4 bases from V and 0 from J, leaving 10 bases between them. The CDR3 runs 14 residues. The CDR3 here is CASSYDRNSYEQYF. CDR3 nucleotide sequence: TGTGCCAGCAGTTACGACAGGAACTCCTACGAGCAGTACTTC.

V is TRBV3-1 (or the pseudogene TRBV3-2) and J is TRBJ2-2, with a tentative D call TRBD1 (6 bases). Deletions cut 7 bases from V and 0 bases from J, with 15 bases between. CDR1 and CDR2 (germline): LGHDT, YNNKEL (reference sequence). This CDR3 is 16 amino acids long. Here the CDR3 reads CASTPRQGPNTGELFF. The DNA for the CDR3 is TGTGCCAGCACCCCGAGGCAGGGGCCGAACACCGGGGAGCTGTTTTTT.

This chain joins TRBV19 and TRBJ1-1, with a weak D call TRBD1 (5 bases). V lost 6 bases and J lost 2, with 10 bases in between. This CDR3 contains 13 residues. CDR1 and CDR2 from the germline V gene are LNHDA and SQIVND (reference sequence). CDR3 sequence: CASRGQGNTEAFF. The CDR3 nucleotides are TGTGCCAGTAGAGGGCAGGGAAACACTGAAGCTTTCTTT. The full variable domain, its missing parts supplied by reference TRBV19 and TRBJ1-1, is DGGITQSPKYLFRKEGQNVTLSCEQNLNHDAMYWYRQDPGQGLRLIYYSQIVNDFQKGDIAEGYSVSREKKESFPLTVTSAQKNPTAFYLCASRGQGNTEAFFGQGTRLTVV.

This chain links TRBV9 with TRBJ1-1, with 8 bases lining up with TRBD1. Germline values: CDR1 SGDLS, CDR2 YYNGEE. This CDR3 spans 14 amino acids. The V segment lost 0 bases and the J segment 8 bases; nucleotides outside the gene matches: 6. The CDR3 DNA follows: TGTGCCAGCAGCGTAGCTAGGACAGGGTCCGAAGCTTTCTTT. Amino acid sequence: CASSVARTGSEAFF.

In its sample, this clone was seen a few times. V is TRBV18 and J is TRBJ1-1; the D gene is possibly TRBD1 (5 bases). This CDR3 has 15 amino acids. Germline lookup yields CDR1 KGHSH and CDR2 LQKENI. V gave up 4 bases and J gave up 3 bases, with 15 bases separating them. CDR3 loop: CASSQSKGRDTEAFF. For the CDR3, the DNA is TGTGCCAGCTCACAATCCAAGGGGCGCGACACTGAAGCTTTCTTT.

The CDR3 reads CVSEFGDEQYF. The CDR3 nucleotides read TGTGTCTCGGAGTTCGGCGACGAGCAGTACTTC. The V call is TRBV6-5, the J call TRBJ2-7; D gene unclear. Germline CDR1 and CDR2: MNHEY and SVGAGI. The CDR3 sequence is 11 residues long.

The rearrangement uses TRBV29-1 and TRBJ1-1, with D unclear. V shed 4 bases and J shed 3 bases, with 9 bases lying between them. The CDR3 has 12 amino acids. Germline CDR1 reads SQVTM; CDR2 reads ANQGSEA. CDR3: CSVVAEYTEAFF. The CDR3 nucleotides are TGCAGCGTTGTAGCGGAATACACTGAAGCTTTCTTT.

The CDR3 DNA reads TGTGCCTGGAGACCCAGGGGGCGAACCATATATTTT. This translates into CAWRPRGRTIYF. The rearrangement uses TRBV30 and TRBJ1-3; TRBD1 matches 8 bases. The trim removed 3 bases at V and 10 bases at J, leaving 5 bases unmatched. This CDR3 is built from 12 residues. From germline, CDR1 is GTSNPN and CDR2 SVGIG (reference sequence).